The 13 T cell receptor beta chains in this list originate from one sample, sequenced in a study of PD-1 blockade in classical Hodgkin lymphoma. Profiled with immunoSEQ multiplex PCR; TCRdb holds only in-frame clones, not every one. The sample holds tens of thousands of clones; about 90% are singletons and the top ten take approximately 10%. As for time point: cycle 4 day 1 (C4D1), after 5 to 7 weeks of nivolumab. Each patient relapsed following autologous stem cell transplantation, and prior brentuximab vedotin exposure differed. The starting material was peripheral blood mononuclear cells (PBMCs), obtained before the fourth cycle of nivolumab. Receptors were obtained from a human donor with classical Hodgkin lymphoma.

The CDR3 is CASSLAFRDIYEQYF. CDR3 DNA: TGTGCCAGCAGCTTAGCGTTCCGAGACATCTACGAGCAGTACTTC. The genes are TRBV11-2 and TRBJ2-7; unclear D gene. The CDR3 consists of 15 residues. Trimming took 1 base from V and 3 from J, leaving 13 bases between them. Per germline, CDR1 SGHAT and CDR2 FQNNGV.

The J gene is TRBJ2-2, the V gene TRBV19; D is perhaps TRBD2 (6 bases). The V end lost 7 bases, the J end lost 10 bases, and 13 bases lay between the germline ends. This CDR3 has 12 amino acids. Germline V gene data show CDR1 as LNHDA and CDR2 as SQIVND (reference sequence). CDR3 loop: CASKISGEELFF. The CDR3 DNA is TGTGCCAGTAAAATTAGCGGTGAGGAGCTGTTTTTT.

This rearrangement joins TRBV12-5 to TRBJ2-7, with 8 positions matching TRBD1. Germline loops: CDR1 LGHNT, CDR2 FRNRAP. Unmatched junction bases numbered 3, after V lost 2 bases and J lost 3 bases. This CDR3 has 14 amino acids. The CDR3 spells CASGLQGQVYEQYF. The CDR3 nucleotides read TGTGCTAGTGGTTTGCAGGGACAGGTCTACGAGCAGTACTTC.

This chain uses TRBV6-5 with TRBJ2-3, with D unclear. The CDR3 is 13 amino acids. The V gene's germline CDR1 is MNHEY and CDR2 SVGAGI. V lost 5 bases, J lost 2 bases, and 8 bases lay in between. The CDR3 DNA follows: TGTGCCAGCAGTCGATTCGACACAGATACGCAGTATTTT. Translating it yields CASSRFDTDTQYF.

The chain employs TRBV5-4 and TRBJ1-2; a possible D gene is TRBD1 (5 bases). The CDR3 totals 15 residues. From germline, CDR1 is SGHNT and CDR2 YYREEE (reference sequence). Trimming shortened V by 1 base and J by 6 bases, and 16 bases separated the two germline ends. The CDR3 nucleotides read TGTGCCAGCAGCTTGAAGGGGATTGGGGTAGATGGCTACACCTTC. Its protein is CASSLKGIGVDGYTF.

The chain uses TRBV10-2 and TRBJ1-1; D remains unclear. This CDR3 comprises 12 residues. Germline assignment: CDR1 WSHSY and CDR2 SAAADI. Between the trimmed V and J ends, which lost 10 bases and 1 base, there was a span of 10 bases. The CDR3 coding sequence is TGCGCCACCCAACCCTGGAACACTGAAGCTTTCTTT. It translates to CATQPWNTEAFF.

The J gene is TRBJ2-3, the V gene TRBV12-5, with 7 positions matching TRBD2. The CDR3 is made up of 16 amino acids. Germline loops: CDR1 LGHNT, CDR2 FRNRAP. Trimming at V came to 4 bases and at J to 4 bases, leaving 11 bases not matched to a gene. DNA of the CDR3: TGTGCTAGTGGTTGGACCCCAACCGCGGGGGCAGATACGCAGTATTTT. This codes for CASGWTPTAGADTQYF.

The chain combines TRBV5-1 with TRBJ1-1, with D hard to call. Germline loops: CDR1 SGHRS, CDR2 YFSETQ. CDR3 length: 16 amino acids. V was trimmed by 0 bases and J by 5 bases, leaving 17 bases between them. CDR3 bases: TGCGCCAGCAGCTTGGGATGGCGGACGGCCCAAACTGAAGCTTTCTTT. It encodes CASSLGWRTAQTEAFF.

This chain connects TRBV7-8 to TRBJ2-5, with D hard to call. Germline V gene lookup returns CDR1 SGHVS and CDR2 FQNEAQ. V lost 3 bases and J 5 bases, leaving 4 bases between the germline ends. CDR3 length equals 11 residues. CDR3 sequence reads: CASSFGETQYF. CDR3 DNA sequence: TGTGCCAGCAGCTTCGGGGAGACCCAGTACTTC. The full variable domain, its missing parts supplied by reference TRBV7-8 and TRBJ2-5, is GAGVSQSPRYKVAKRGQDVALRCDPISGHVSLFWYQQALGQGPEFLTYFQNEAQLDKSGLPSDRFFAERPEGSVSTLKIQRTQQEDSAVYLCASSFGETQYFGPGTRLLVL.

In this sample, this clone turned up a few times. The chain employs TRBV28 and TRBJ1-2; possible D gene TRBD1, 5 bases. Between the trimmed V and J ends, which lost 2 bases and 8 bases, there was a span of 12 bases. The germline gives CDR1 MDHEN, CDR2 SYDVKM. The CDR3 sequence is 13 residues long. CDR3: CASSLVGASGYTF. The CDR3 nucleotides read TGTGCCAGCAGTTTAGTAGGGGCGTCGGGCTACACCTTC.

This chain uses TRBV18 with TRBJ2-7; tentatively, D is TRBD1 (6 bases). V was cut by 5 bases and J by 6 bases, with 11 bases left in between. Germline CDR1 and CDR2: KGHSH and LQKENI. This CDR3 is built from 12 residues. The CDR3 DNA reads as TGTGCCAGCTCAAAGGACAGAACCGAGCAGTACTTC. It yields the protein CASSKDRTEQYF.

The chain links TRBV28 to TRBJ1-1; 9 bases agree with TRBD1. This CDR3 contains 14 residues. V lost 5 bases to trimming and J lost 4 bases; unmatched junction nucleotides: 5. Germline V gene lookup returns CDR1 MDHEN and CDR2 SYDVKM. The chain's CDR3 is CASSAMDRGTEAFF. CDR3 nucleotides: TGTGCCAGCAGTGCGATGGACAGGGGCACTGAAGCTTTCTTT.

CDR3 amino acids: CASSFPFEGAMNTEAFF. The CDR3 DNA follows: TGTGCCAGCAGCTTCCCCTTCGAGGGGGCCATGAACACTGAAGCTTTCTTT. The rearrangement uses TRBV7-9 and TRBJ1-1; 7 bases agree with TRBD1. V was clipped by 3 bases and J by 0 bases; unmatched bases: 10. In germline, CDR1 is SEHNR, CDR2 FQNEAQ (reference sequence). This CDR3 is 17 amino acids long.